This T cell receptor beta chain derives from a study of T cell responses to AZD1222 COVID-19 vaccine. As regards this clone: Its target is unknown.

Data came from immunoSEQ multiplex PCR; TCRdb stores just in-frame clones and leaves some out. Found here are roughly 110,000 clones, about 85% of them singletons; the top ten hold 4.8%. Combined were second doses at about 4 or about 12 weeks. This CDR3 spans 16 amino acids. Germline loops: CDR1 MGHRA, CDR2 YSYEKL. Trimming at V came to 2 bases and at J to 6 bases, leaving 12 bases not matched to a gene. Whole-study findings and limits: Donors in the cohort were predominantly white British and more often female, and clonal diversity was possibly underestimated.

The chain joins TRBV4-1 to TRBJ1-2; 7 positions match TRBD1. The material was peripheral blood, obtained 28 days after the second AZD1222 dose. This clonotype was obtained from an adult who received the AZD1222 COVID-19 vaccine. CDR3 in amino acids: CASSQKGVGQANGYTF. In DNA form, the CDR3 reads TGCGCCAGCAGCCAAAAAGGGGTTGGACAGGCAAATGGCTACACCTTC.